The table lists the clone carrying this T cell receptor (beta chain) with a few counts. These data originate in a study of long-term antiretroviral therapy in people with HIV. V dropped 3 bases and J dropped 0 bases, with 8 bases sitting between them. The germline V gene encodes CDR1 SEHNR and CDR2 FQNEAQ (reference sequence). CDR3 size: 14 residues. With survey level as its setting, the immunoSEQ assay was v3.0. This table comes from immunoSEQ multiplex PCR, and its TCRdb copy is limited to in-frame clones, with some not included. Among 35,000 to 45,000 clones, 75% to 85% were seen once, and the ten largest hold around 5.8%. The content of samples before DNA extraction was roughly 0.9-11 million cryopreserved PBMC.

The receptor's source is a young man with HIV. The sequencing here drew on unsorted PBMCs, taken 3.4 years after starting antiretroviral therapy. The chain is built from TRBV7-9 and TRBJ1-1; D is uncertain. DNA for the CDR3: TGTGCCAGCAGCTTTATGTCTGTGAACACTGAAGCTTTCTTT. Its translation: CASSFMSVNTEAFF.